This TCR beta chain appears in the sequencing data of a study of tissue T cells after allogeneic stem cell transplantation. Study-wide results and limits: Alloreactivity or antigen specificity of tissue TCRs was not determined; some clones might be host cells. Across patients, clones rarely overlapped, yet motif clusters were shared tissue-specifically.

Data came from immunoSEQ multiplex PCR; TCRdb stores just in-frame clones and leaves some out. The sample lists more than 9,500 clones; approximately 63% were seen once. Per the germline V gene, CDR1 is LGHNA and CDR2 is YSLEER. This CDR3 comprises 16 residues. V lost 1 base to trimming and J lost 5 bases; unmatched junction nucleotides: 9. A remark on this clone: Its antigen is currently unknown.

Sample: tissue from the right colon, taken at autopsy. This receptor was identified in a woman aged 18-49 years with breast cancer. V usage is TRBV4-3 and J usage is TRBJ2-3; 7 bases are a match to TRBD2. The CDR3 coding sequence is TGCGCCAGCAGCCAAGCCGCGGGAGATTCAGGAGATACGCAGTATTTT. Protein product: CASSQAAGDSGDTQYF.